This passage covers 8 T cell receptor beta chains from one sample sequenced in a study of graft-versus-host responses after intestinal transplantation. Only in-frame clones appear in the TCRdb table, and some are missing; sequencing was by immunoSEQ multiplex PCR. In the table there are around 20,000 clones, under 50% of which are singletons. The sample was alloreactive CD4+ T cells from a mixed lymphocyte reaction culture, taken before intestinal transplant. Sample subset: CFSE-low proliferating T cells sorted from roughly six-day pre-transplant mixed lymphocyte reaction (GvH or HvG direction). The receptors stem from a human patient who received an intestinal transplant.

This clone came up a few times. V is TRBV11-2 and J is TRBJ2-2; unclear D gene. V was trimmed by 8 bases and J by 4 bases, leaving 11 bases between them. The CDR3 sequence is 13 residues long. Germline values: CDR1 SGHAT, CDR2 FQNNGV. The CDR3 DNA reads TGTGCCAGCGGGCAGGTTTTCACCGGGGAGCTGTTTTTT. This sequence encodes CASGQVFTGELFF.

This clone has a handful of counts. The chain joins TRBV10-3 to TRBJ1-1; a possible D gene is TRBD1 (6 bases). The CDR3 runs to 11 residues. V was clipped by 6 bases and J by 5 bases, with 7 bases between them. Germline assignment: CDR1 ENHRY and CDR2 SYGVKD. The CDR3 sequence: CAISTGTEAFF. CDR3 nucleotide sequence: TGTGCCATCAGCACAGGGACTGAAGCTTTCTTT.

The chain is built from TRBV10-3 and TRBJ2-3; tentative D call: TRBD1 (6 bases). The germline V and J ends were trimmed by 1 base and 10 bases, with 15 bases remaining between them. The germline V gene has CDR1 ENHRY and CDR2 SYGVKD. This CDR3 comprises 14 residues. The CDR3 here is CAISEYGTPTAQYF. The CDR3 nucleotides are TGTGCCATCAGTGAGTACGGGACACCGACAGCGCAGTATTTT.

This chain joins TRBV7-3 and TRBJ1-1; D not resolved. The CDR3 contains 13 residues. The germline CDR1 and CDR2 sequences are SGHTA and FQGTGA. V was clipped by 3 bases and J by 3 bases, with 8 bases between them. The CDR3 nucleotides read TGTGCCAGCAGCTTGAATCTAGACACTGAAGCTTTCTTT. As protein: CASSLNLDTEAFF.

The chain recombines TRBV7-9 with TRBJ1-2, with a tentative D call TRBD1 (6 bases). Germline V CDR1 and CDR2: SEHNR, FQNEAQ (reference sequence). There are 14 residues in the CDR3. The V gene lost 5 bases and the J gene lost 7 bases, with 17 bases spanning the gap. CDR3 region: CASSGQIYEGGYTF. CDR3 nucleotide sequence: TGTGCCAGCAGCGGACAGATCTATGAGGGTGGCTACACCTTC.

The CDR3 DNA sequence: TGTGCCATCAGTGAGACCCGACAGGGGAACACTGAAGCTTTCTTT. It encodes CAISETRQGNTEAFF. The chain couples TRBV10-3 to TRBJ1-1; the match to TRBD1 covers 7 bases. J lost 1 base, V lost 2 bases, and 4 bases had no gene match. This CDR3 comprises 15 residues. Per the germline V gene, CDR1 is ENHRY and CDR2 is SYGVKD.

Here the CDR3 reads CASSVELRGPHNEQFF. The CDR3 bases are TGTGCCAGCAGCGTAGAGTTGCGGGGGCCACACAATGAGCAGTTCTTC. The chain couples TRBV9 to TRBJ2-1; a possible D gene is TRBD2 (7 bases). The germline CDR1 and CDR2 sequences are SGDLS and YYNGEE. V shed 0 bases and J shed 5 bases, with 15 bases lying between them. The CDR3 runs 16 residues.

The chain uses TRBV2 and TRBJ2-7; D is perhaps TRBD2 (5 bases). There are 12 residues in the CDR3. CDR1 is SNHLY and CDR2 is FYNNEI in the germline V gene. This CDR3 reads CPPTEGRHEQYF. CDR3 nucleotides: TGTCCTCCAACCGAGGGCAGACACGAGCAGTACTTC.